This TCR beta chain was recovered during a study of PD-L1 blockade in urothelial cancer. Overall study context: Once treatment had started, blood was analyzed at 3 weeks (second dose) and again at 6 weeks. Median T cell yield per blood sample was about 150,000 cells.

Germline values: CDR1 SGHTA, CDR2 FQGNSA. The CDR3 consists of 15 residues. The V gene end was trimmed by 5 bases and the J gene end by 5 bases; junction bases not matched to a gene: 9. Noted time point: pretreatment peripheral blood. On this clone: The target antigen is unknown.

Study conclusions and caveats: Pretreatment TCR clonality in blood, when below the median, was predictive of better survival.

TCRdb keeps only in-frame clones here, not all; method: immunoSEQ multiplex PCR. The data show tens of thousands of clones, around 81% seen once. The chain has TRBV7-2 and TRBJ2-5, with TRBD1 identical over 9 bases. This sequence was found in a man in his 70s with urothelial cancer. The source material was PBMCs, sampled around atezolizumab (anti-PD-L1) treatment. DNA of the CDR3: TGTGCCAGCAGCCTTCAGGGACAGGGTATCGAGACCCAGTACTTC. Amino acid sequence: CASSLQGQGIETQYF. The variable domain in full, completed from reference TRBV7-2 and TRBJ2-5, reads GAGVSQSPSNKVTEKGKDVELRCDPISGHTALYWYRQSLGQGLEFLIYFQGNSAPDKSGLPSDRFSAERTGGSVSTLTIQRTQQEDSAVYLCASSLQGQGIETQYFGPGTRLLVL.